The 29 T cell receptor beta chains below were found in one sample sequenced in a study of molecular identifiers for immune sequencing clone quantification. Via MiXCR, TCRdb re-called the PCR reads, giving one row per CDR3 protein. The table lists 80,000 to 130,000 distinct CDR3 sequences, around a third of them singletons, with about 4.2% in the top ten. The specimen sequenced was naive CD8+ T cells from blood, with Jurkat cell RNA spiked in. Subset reported: FACS-sorted CD8+CD4-CCR7+CD45RA+ naive T cells. All receptors come from a human donor in good health. Some libraries in this study had Jurkat cell RNA spiked in.

Ten or more counts support this clonotype. V and J are TRBV13 and TRBJ2-2; the match to TRBD2 covers 8 bases. CDR1 and CDR2 (germline): PRHDT, FYEKMQ (reference sequence). This CDR3 is built from 14 residues. The ends lost 5 bases at V and 5 bases at J; junction bases unmatched: 4. This CDR3 reads CASSHPSGTGELFF. CDR3 DNA: TGTGCCAGCAGCCACCCTAGCGGGACCGGGGAGCTGTTTTTT.

This clonotype was detected ten times or more. The chain joins TRBV5-1 to TRBJ1-1, with D perhaps TRBD1 (6 bases). CDR1 SGHRS and CDR2 YFSETQ come from the germline V gene. The CDR3 spans 14 residues. Trimming removed 3 bases from V and 5 bases from J, with 14 bases in between. This chain's CDR3 is CASSSGGGQTEAFF. The CDR3 DNA sequence: TGCGCCAGCAGCTCCGGCGGGGGGCAGACTGAAGCTTTCTTT.

The rearrangement links TRBV12-3 or TRBV12-4 to TRBJ1-1, with D maybe TRBD1 (6 bases). The CDR3 is 14 residues long. V dropped 4 bases and J dropped 11 bases, with 20 bases sitting between them. The CDR3, as DNA: TGTGCCAGCAGTTCCCTTCGGACAGTATTTGGGGCTTTCTTT. Translating gives CASSSLRTVFGAFF.

The chain links TRBV20-1 to TRBJ2-1; either TRBD1 or TRBD2 may supply D (5 bases each). The germline V gene encodes CDR1 DFQATT and CDR2 SNEGSKA (reference sequence). This CDR3 contains 12 residues. Trimming removed 6 bases at V and 4 bases at J, with 10 bases between. CDR3: CSAEGPYNEQFF. Here the CDR3 DNA reads TGCAGTGCAGAGGGACCTTACAATGAGCAGTTCTTC.

This clonotype has just a few counts. The chain couples TRBV6-5 to TRBJ1-2; D is ambiguous. Germline lookup yields CDR1 MNHEY and CDR2 SVGAGI. CDR3 length: 15 amino acids. V was trimmed by 0 bases and J by 6 bases, leaving 14 bases between them. CDR3 bases: TGTGCCAGCAGTTACTCTGCCATCCCAACGCATGGCTACACCTTC. It translates to CASSYSAIPTHGYTF.

Points on this clonotype: At one end, the junction sequence differs from germline, possibly due to a read error. The chain uses TRBV6-2 or TRBV6-3 and TRBJ2-7; 7 nucleotides match TRBD2. The CDR3 consists of 14 residues. Germline CDR1 MNHEY, CDR2 SVGEGT. As DNA, the CDR3 is TGTGTCAGCAGTTCACTTGGCGGGAGTTACGAGCAGTACTTC. Amino acids: CVSSSLGGSYEQYF.

The genes are TRBV19 and TRBJ1-5; unclear D gene. Trimming took 7 bases from V and 5 from J, leaving 27 bases between them. From germline, CDR1 is LNHDA and CDR2 SQIVND (reference sequence). The CDR3 totals 18 residues. The CDR3 nucleotides are TGTGCCAGTACCCTCACCCCCCAACCGGGAAACATTTATCAGCCCCAGCATTTT. As protein: CASTLTPQPGNIYQPQHF.

This clonotype came up a few times. A single base separates this from a much larger clone, so it may be a read error. The chain couples TRBV2 to TRBJ2-3; 7 nucleotides agree with TRBD2. This CDR3 comprises 14 residues. Germline V gene sequence: CDR1 SNHLY, CDR2 FYNNEI. This chain's CDR3 is CASTEAGSTETQYF. As DNA, the CDR3 is TGTGCCAGCACCGAAGCGGGGAGCACAGAAACGCAGTATTTT.

This clonotype was seen at least ten times. CDR3 sequence (DNA): TGTGCCAGCAGCCCCACTAGTGGGATCCTCACTAGCACAGATACGCAGTATTTT. It is translated as CASSPTSGILTSTDTQYF. This chain links TRBV7-8 with TRBJ2-3; TRBD2 might be the D (5 bases). V was shortened by 5 bases and J by 0 bases, with 21 bases between the two germline ends. CDR1 and CDR2 from the germline V gene are SGHVS and FQNEAQ. This CDR3 is 18 amino acids long.

V and J are TRBV12-3 or TRBV12-4 and TRBJ2-5, with 11 bases aligning to TRBD2. The CDR3 has 16 amino acids. With V trimmed by 4 bases and J by 4 bases, 8 bases remained unmatched. The CDR3 sequence is CASSSLAGVPRETQYF. In DNA form, the CDR3 reads TGTGCCAGCAGTTCACTAGCGGGAGTGCCCCGAGAGACCCAGTACTTC.

The table lists this clonotype with a few counts. The CDR3 loop is CASSFIDPGRMDEQFF. The CDR3 nucleotides read TGTGCCAGCAGTTTCATCGATCCGGGAAGGATGGATGAGCAGTTCTTC. The chain joins TRBV12-3 or TRBV12-4 to TRBJ2-1; D is perhaps TRBD2 (5 bases). V was pared by 3 bases and J by 8 bases, with 20 bases between. CDR3 length: 16 amino acids.

The chain is built from TRBV5-6 and TRBJ1-5; D not certain. Germline V lookup: CDR1 SGHDT, CDR2 YYEEEE. The CDR3 runs 14 residues. Trimming cost V 3 bases and J 6 bases, with 13 bases left between them. The CDR3, as DNA: TGTGCCAGCAGCTACGGGGAGACGACTCAGCCCCAGCATTTT. Translated: CASSYGETTQPQHF.

This clonotype was recorded a few times. The chain employs TRBV6-2 or TRBV6-3 and TRBJ2-1; D is uncertain. V lost 10 bases and J lost 1, with 14 bases in between. The CDR3 spans 14 residues. CDR1 and CDR2 from the germline V gene are MNHEY and SVGEGT. This chain's CDR3 is CATKDPMSYNEQFF. CDR3 in DNA: TGTGCCACCAAGGACCCTATGTCCTACAATGAGCAGTTCTTC.

This clonotype appeared a few times. Being one base from a much bigger clone, this may be a read error. This chain uses TRBV27 with TRBJ2-7, with 7 bases lining up with TRBD2. Unmatched junction bases numbered 14, after V lost 3 bases and J lost 9 bases. There are 15 residues in the CDR3. Germline CDR1 MNHEY, CDR2 SMNVEV (reference sequence). CDR3 protein: CASSFNRDRGGGQYF. The DNA for the CDR3 is TGTGCCAGCAGTTTTAATAGGGATCGGGGCGGGGGGCAGTACTTC.

This clonotype was recorded a few times. V and J are TRBV20-1 and TRBJ2-1, with a weak D call TRBD1 (7 bases). This CDR3 contains 13 residues. The V and J ends lost 5 bases and 1 base respectively, with 9 bases between them. In germline, CDR1 is DFQATT, CDR2 SNEGSKA (reference sequence). CDR3 sequence (DNA): TGCAGTGCTGCGGGACAGTCCTACAATGAGCAGTTCTTC. It translates to CSAAGQSYNEQFF.

This clonotype was counted a few times. The rearrangement links TRBV19 to TRBJ2-2, with 11 bases matching TRBD1. V lost 6 bases and J lost 3; bases outside the gene matches: 3. Germline V gene sequence: CDR1 LNHDA, CDR2 SQIVND (reference sequence). The CDR3 loop spans 15 amino acids. CDR3: CASRDRGLYTGELFF. CDR3 nucleotides: TGTGCCAGTAGGGACAGGGGGCTTTACACCGGGGAGCTGTTTTTT.

Concerning this clonotype itself: The junction does not match germline at one end; this may be a read error. The chain carries TRBV7-8 and TRBJ2-1; no firm D call. Per the germline V gene, CDR1 is SGHVS and CDR2 is FQNEAQ. This CDR3 has 14 amino acids. Here the CDR3 reads CARSLRASYNEQFF. The CDR3 DNA reads TGTGCCAGAAGCTTACGGGCGTCCTACAATGAGCAGTTCTTC.

A few counts support this clonotype. This chain links TRBV12-3 or TRBV12-4 with TRBJ2-7; D may be TRBD2 (5 bases). V lost 6 bases to trimming and J lost 6 bases, with 15 bases between them. The CDR3 covers 13 residues. CDR3 DNA sequence: TGTGCCAGCAGCCCGGAGGCAAGCTGCGAGCAGTACTTC. This translates into CASSPEASCEQYF.

This clonotype was seen many times. V usage is TRBV28 and J usage is TRBJ2-7, with a tentative D call TRBD2 (6 bases). V gave up 4 bases and J gave up 2 bases, with 15 bases separating them. This CDR3 contains 15 residues. The germline V gene encodes CDR1 MDHEN and CDR2 SYDVKM. CDR3: CASSYPLAGTYEQYF. The CDR3 bases are TGTGCCAGCAGTTACCCTTTGGCGGGAACCTACGAGCAGTACTTC.

This chain links TRBV10-3 with TRBJ2-3; 7 nucleotides match TRBD1. Losses at the gene ends were 4 bases for V and 0 bases for J; bases not matched to a gene: 10. In germline, CDR1 is ENHRY, CDR2 SYGVKD. The CDR3 totals 17 residues. The CDR3 DNA follows: TGTGCCATCAGTGCCCGAAGGGCAGGGGGAAGCACAGATACGCAGTATTTT. Its protein is CAISARRAGGSTDTQYF.

Notes on this clonotype: This may be a read error, as it is one base from a much larger clone. The V call is TRBV7-9, the J call TRBJ2-7, with 8 bases lining up with TRBD1. The assigned J gene may be wrong: the sequence end matches TRBJ2-1 better. The CDR3 is made up of 14 amino acids. From germline, CDR1 is SEHNR and CDR2 FQNEAQ (reference sequence). The CDR3 reads CASSLVQGAYEQFF. The CDR3 DNA reads TGTGCCAGCAGCTTAGTCCAGGGGGCCTACGAGCAGTTCTTC.

This chain uses TRBV20-1 with TRBJ2-7; 8 bases match TRBD2. CDR1 is DFQATT, CDR2 SNEGSKA, per germline (reference sequence). The CDR3 consists of 16 residues. V shed 0 bases and J 1 base; nucleotides not matched to a gene: 8. CDR3 amino acids: CSAREIPGLGSYEQYF. The CDR3 DNA is TGCAGTGCTAGAGAAATTCCGGGACTAGGATCCTACGAGCAGTACTTC.

This clonotype turned up a few times. J is TRBJ2-7 and V is TRBV7-6; a weak D match, TRBD2 (7 bases). Trimming cost V 1 base and J 3 bases, with 16 bases left between them. CDR1 SGHVS and CDR2 FNYEAQ come from the germline V gene. The CDR3 loop spans 16 amino acids. The CDR3 sequence is CASSLGFGGASYEQYF. CDR3 coding DNA: TGTGCCAGCAGCTTAGGTTTTGGGGGGGCGAGCTACGAGCAGTACTTC.

This clonotype was seen repeatedly, ten times or more. This chain's CDR3 is CSVEGRANTEAFF. In nucleotides, the CDR3 is TGCAGCGTTGAGGGCCGGGCGAACACTGAAGCTTTCTTT. The chain uses TRBV29-1 and TRBJ1-1; D call uncertain. V was clipped by 3 bases and J by 1 base, with 9 bases between them. Germline values: CDR1 SQVTM, CDR2 ANQGSEA. CDR3 length: 13 residues.

Worth noting for this clonotype: Just one base apart from a much larger clone, this may be a read error. V usage is TRBV21-1 and J usage is TRBJ2-3; TRBD1 reflects the table's D call only, with no check against the DNA. TRBV21-1 is described as a pseudogene. The CDR3 totals 18 residues. The DNA of the CDR3 is TGTACCAGCAGCAAAGCGCTAGGAGCCACCGGGAGCACAGATACGCAGTATTTT. It codes for CTSSKALGATGSTDTQYF.

This rearrangement joins TRBV4-2 to TRBJ2-7; D unresolved. Deletions cut 3 bases from V and 5 bases from J, with 11 bases between. The germline CDR1 and CDR2 sequences are LGHNA and YNFKEQ. The CDR3 has 13 amino acids. CDR3 DNA sequence: TGTGCCAGCAGCCAGCTGTTCGGAAACGAGCAGTACTTC. It is translated as CASSQLFGNEQYF.

Many counts were recorded for this clonotype. The CDR3 nucleotides are TGTGCCAGCAGTGAATACCGGACTAGCGGGGAAACCTCTGGTGCCAAAAACATTCAGTACTTC. Amino acid sequence: CASSEYRTSGETSGAKNIQYF. This chain links TRBV25-1 with TRBJ2-4; 12 positions agree with TRBD2. The V gene's germline CDR1 is MGHDK and CDR2 SYGVNS. The V gene end was trimmed by 0 bases and the J gene end by 1 base; junction bases not matched to a gene: 13. The CDR3 has 21 amino acids.

Worth noting for this clonotype: A much larger clone differs by one base, so this may be a read error. V usage is TRBV5-6 and J usage is TRBJ1-1; D is unclear. This CDR3 has 14 residues. Trimming cost V 3 bases and J 1 base, with 10 bases left between them. Looked up from germline, CDR1 is SGHDT and CDR2 is YYEEEE. The DNA of the CDR3 is TGTGCCAGCAGCTCCTACAGCCGGAACACTGAAGCTTTCTTT. Its protein is CASSSYSRNTEAFF.

This clonotype was observed a handful of times. The chain has TRBV28 and TRBJ2-7, with D possibly matching TRBD1 (6 bases). This CDR3 contains 13 residues. Germline lookup yields CDR1 MDHEN and CDR2 SYDVKM. Deletions cut 2 bases from V and 3 bases from J, with 8 bases between. The CDR3 is CASSLRTVYEQYF. The DNA for the CDR3 is TGTGCCAGCAGTTTACGGACAGTCTACGAGCAGTACTTC.